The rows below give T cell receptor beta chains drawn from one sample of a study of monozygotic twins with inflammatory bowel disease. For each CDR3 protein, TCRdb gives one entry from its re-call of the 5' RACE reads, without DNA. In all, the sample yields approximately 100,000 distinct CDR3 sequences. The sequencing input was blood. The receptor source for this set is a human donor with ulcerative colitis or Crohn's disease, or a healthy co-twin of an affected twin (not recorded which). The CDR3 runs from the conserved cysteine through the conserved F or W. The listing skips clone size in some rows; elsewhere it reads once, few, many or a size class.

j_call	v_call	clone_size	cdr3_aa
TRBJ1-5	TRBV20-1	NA	CSATRTANQPQHF
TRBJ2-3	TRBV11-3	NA	CASSHRTETDTQYF
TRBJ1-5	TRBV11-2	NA	CASSLLGAGLYSNQPQHF
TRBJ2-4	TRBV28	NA	CASTSGSAKNIQYF
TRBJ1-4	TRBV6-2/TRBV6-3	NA	CASSSPPWNEKLFF
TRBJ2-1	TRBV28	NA	CASSPWGRHNEQFF
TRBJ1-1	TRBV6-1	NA	CASSEGTSNTEAFF
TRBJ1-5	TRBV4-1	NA	CASSPGALGQNQPQHF
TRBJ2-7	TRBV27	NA	CASSPTGGEQYF
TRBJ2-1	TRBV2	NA	CASCELIAGGINEQFF
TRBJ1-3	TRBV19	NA	CASSIRGNTIYF
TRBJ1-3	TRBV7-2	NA	CASSPITGSGNTIYF
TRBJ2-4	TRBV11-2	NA	CASSSRWGQAKNTQYF
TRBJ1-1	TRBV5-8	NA	CASSLDDRDTEAFF
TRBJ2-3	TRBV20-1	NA	CSARGTSGSQQTDTQYF
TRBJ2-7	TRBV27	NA	CASSFDRGHEYF
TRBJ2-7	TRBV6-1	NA	CASSGQGLYEQYF
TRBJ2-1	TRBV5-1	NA	CASSLSGTSSYNEQFF
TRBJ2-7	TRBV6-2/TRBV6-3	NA	CASSYDRAHDEQYF
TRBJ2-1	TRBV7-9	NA	CASSLGGGNEQFF
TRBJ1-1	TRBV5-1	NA	CASRKDGNTEAFF
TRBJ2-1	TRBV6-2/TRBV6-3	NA	CASSYPLGAEGNEQFF
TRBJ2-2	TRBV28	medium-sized	CASSWGQGRDNTGELFF
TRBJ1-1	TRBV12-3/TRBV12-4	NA	CASSFFGETEAFF
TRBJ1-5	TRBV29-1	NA	CSALTGGNNQPQHF
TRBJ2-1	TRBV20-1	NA	CSARSVLASYNEQFF
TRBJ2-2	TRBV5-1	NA	CASSDTGELFF
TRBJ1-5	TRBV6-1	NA	CASRLQGYSNQPQHF
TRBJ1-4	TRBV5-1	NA	CASSLVNQGTEKLFF
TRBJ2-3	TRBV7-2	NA	CASSSPSRGSGTDTQYF
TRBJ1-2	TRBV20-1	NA	CSAQWGTFNYGYTF
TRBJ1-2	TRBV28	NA	CASTDPGGGTAGYTF
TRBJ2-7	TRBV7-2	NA	CASSSSGGEQYF
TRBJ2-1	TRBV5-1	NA	CASSLEIDAYNEQFF
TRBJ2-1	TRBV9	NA	CASSIDPSGRGNEQFF
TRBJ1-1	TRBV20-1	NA	CSAKSWEGTEAFF
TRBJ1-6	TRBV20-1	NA	CSASWENSPLHF
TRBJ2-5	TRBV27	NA	CASSLSWDTSQETQYF
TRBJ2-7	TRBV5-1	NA	CASSPGTGRYEQYF
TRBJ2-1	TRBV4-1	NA	CASSQFTSGGDNEQFF
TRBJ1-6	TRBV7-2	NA	CASSLGPGDNSPLHF
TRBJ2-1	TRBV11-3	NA	CASSLGPEYNEQFF
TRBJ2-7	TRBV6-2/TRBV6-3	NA	CASSYLAGGYEQYF
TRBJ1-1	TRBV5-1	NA	CASSLALSLDTEAFF
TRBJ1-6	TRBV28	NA	CASSLRGYNSPLHF
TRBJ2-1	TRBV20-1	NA	CSARGGRGLNEQFF
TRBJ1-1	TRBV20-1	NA	CSARASLGQLNTEAFF